These 12 T cell receptor beta chains were sequenced from one sample in a study of blood T cell repertoires in COVID-19. Generated by immunoSEQ multiplex PCR, the TCRdb table keeps only in-frame clones and is missing some. The sample shows around 250,000 clones, almost 85% of them seen only once. The sequenced sample consisted of PBMCs or T cells enriched from blood (not recorded which). All receptors derive from a man aged 40-49 years who had recovered from COVID-19.

The chain couples TRBV5-6 to TRBJ1-2; 8 positions match TRBD1. Unmatched junction bases numbered 8, after V lost 4 bases and J lost 12 bases. The CDR3 runs to 12 residues. In germline, CDR1 is SGHDT, CDR2 YYEEEE. CDR3 residues: CASSPRTGRNTF. In nucleotides, the CDR3 is TGTGCCAGCAGCCCTCGGACAGGGCGGAACACCTTC.

The chain couples TRBV5-1 to TRBJ2-2; 10 nucleotides agree with TRBD2. V was pared by 3 bases and J by 3 bases, with 5 bases of the junction left unmatched. Germline V gives CDR1 SGHRS, CDR2 YFSETQ. The CDR3 extends over 16 amino acids. In DNA form, the CDR3 reads TGCGCCAGCAGCTCTAATAGCGGGGGGTACACCGGGGAGCTGTTTTTT. Residues: CASSSNSGGYTGELFF. The whole variable domain, filled in from reference TRBV5-1 and TRBJ2-2, reads KAGVTQTPRYLIKTRGQQVTLSCSPISGHRSVSWYQQTPGQGLQFLFEYFSETQRNKGNFPGRFSGRQFSNSRSEMNVSTLELGDSALYLCASSSNSGGYTGELFFGEGSRLTVL.

V gene TRBV28 combines with J gene TRBJ1-2, with D perhaps TRBD1 (6 bases). This CDR3 region has 12 residues. V lost 7 bases to trimming and J lost 8 bases, with 14 bases between them. CDR1 and CDR2 (germline): MDHEN, SYDVKM. The CDR3 DNA follows: TGTGCCAGCACCACAGGGTCTAGGGGCTACACCTTC. Translating gives CASTTGSRGYTF.

This clone was recorded a few times. The V and J genes are TRBV3-1 (or the pseudogene TRBV3-2) and TRBJ2-2, with D perhaps matching TRBD1 (6 bases). Germline V gene sequence: CDR1 LGHDT, CDR2 YNNKEL (reference sequence). CDR3 length equals 14 residues. Trimming pared 6 bases from V and 4 bases from J, leaving 12 bases between. CDR3 protein: CASSRQAGTGELFF. CDR3 nucleotide sequence: TGTGCCAGCAGTCGACAGGCGGGCACCGGGGAGCTGTTTTTT.

The CDR3 is CASRPQGTGELFF. DNA of the CDR3: TGTGCCAGCAGGCCCCAGGGCACCGGGGAGCTGTTTTTT. This chain joins TRBV6-5 and TRBJ2-2, with a tentative D call TRBD1 (5 bases). Trimming stripped 6 bases from V and 4 bases from J, with 9 bases between. Looked up from germline, CDR1 is MNHEY and CDR2 is SVGAGI. The CDR3 runs 13 residues.

The V call is TRBV18, the J call TRBJ1-1; perhaps TRBD1 as D (6 bases). The CDR3 has 15 residues. Trimming cost V 3 bases and J 1 base, with 12 bases left between them. In germline, CDR1 is KGHSH, CDR2 LQKENI. The CDR3 region is CASSPRTDGNTEAFF. The DNA for the CDR3 is TGTGCCAGCTCACCTCGGACAGACGGGAACACTGAAGCTTTCTTT.

This chain uses TRBV6-6 with TRBJ2-7; the D gene is possibly TRBD2 (6 bases). There are 13 residues in the CDR3. The germline gives CDR1 MNHNY, CDR2 SVGAGI (reference sequence). The V end lost 6 bases, the J end lost 0 bases, and 9 bases lay between the germline ends. The CDR3 DNA follows: TGTGCCAGCAGATTAGCGGCCTCCTACGAGCAGTACTTC. Translating it yields CASRLAASYEQYF.

J is TRBJ1-5 and V is TRBV5-1; TRBD1 aligns across 8 bases. The CDR3 is 16 residues long. V shed 5 bases, J shed 3 bases, and the junction held 10 bases outside the gene matches. The germline CDR1 and CDR2 sequences are SGHRS and YFSETQ. The CDR3 DNA follows: TGCGCCAGCAGGCCGGGGACAGGACCTTTCAATCAGCCCCAGCATTTT. It encodes CASRPGTGPFNQPQHF.

This clone was recorded once. V is TRBV27 and J is TRBJ1-5, with D uncertain. The CDR3 totals 13 residues. CDR1 MNHEY and CDR2 SMNVEV come from the germline V gene (reference sequence). V was pared by 0 bases and J by 4 bases, with 4 bases between. The CDR3 here is CASSLSSNQPQHF. The CDR3 coding sequence is TGTGCCAGCAGTTTATCGTCAAATCAGCCCCAGCATTTT.

Concerning this clone itself: Other DNA sequences in the same sample also yield this CDR3. V and J are TRBV18 and TRBJ2-3, with 8 bases lining up with TRBD2. Germline V gene data show CDR1 as KGHSH and CDR2 as LQKENI. The V and J ends lost 3 bases and 4 bases, in that order; junction bases with no gene match: 3. This CDR3 region has 14 residues. As DNA, the CDR3 is TGTGCCAGCTCACCCGGACTAGCCCCAGATACGCAGTATTTT. Amino acid sequence: CASSPGLAPDTQYF. Full variable domain (remainder filled in from reference TRBV18 and TRBJ2-3): NAGVMQNPRHLVRRRGQEARLRCSPMKGHSHVYWYRQLPEEGLKFMVYLQKENIIDESGMPKERFSAEFPKEGPSILRIQQVVRGDSAAYFCASSPGLAPDTQYFGPGTRLTVL.

This clone appeared once. The chain joins TRBV27 to TRBJ1-1; 10 nucleotides line up with TRBD1. The trim removed 3 bases at V and 4 bases at J, leaving 2 bases unmatched. CDR1 is MNHEY and CDR2 is SMNVEV in the germline V gene (reference sequence). The CDR3 runs to 14 residues. The CDR3 sequence is CASSLTGGGTEAFF. Written as DNA, the CDR3 is TGTGCCAGCAGTTTGACAGGGGGCGGCACTGAAGCTTTCTTT.

This chain uses TRBV9 with TRBJ2-1, with D perhaps TRBD1 (8 bases). This CDR3 region has 17 residues. Germline CDR1 is SGDLS and CDR2 is YYNGEE. With 0 bases removed from V and 6 bases from J, the gap between germline ends came to 19 bases. In DNA, the CDR3 is TGTGCCAGCAGCGTAGGGGGAGGGACAGGCCTCGCCAATGAGCAGTTCTTC. Encoded protein: CASSVGGGTGLANEQFF.